Shown below are 32 T cell receptor beta chains from a single sample sequenced in a study of a mutant IDH1 vaccine in newly diagnosed glioma. Described time point: baseline, week 1 (first vaccination visit). Treatment described: pre-vaccination baseline after standard-of-care therapy. Data came from immunoSEQ multiplex PCR; TCRdb stores just in-frame clones and leaves some out. The sample lists approximately 16,000 clones, around 95% occurring once. Sample: peripheral blood mononuclear cells (PBMCs), taken from a glioma patient treated with radiotherapy, temozolomide or both. The origin of the receptors is a woman aged 18-29 years with glioma. Some clones in this sample may be carry-over from other donors' samples.

The chain is built from TRBV6-5 and TRBJ1-1, with TRBD1 matching 7 bases. This CDR3 is 15 amino acids long. Trimming at V came to 10 bases and at J to 0 bases, leaving 11 bases not matched to a gene. The germline V gene encodes CDR1 MNHEY and CDR2 SVGAGI. CDR3 DNA sequence: TGTGCCACAAATACGGGACAGCTGGTGAACACTGAAGCTTTCTTT. Its protein product is CATNTGQLVNTEAFF.

This chain uses TRBV14 with TRBJ1-4; 9 positions match TRBD1. CDR1 SGHDN and CDR2 FVKESK come from the germline V gene. CDR3 length equals 16 residues. The junction had 10 bases not matched to a gene; V was cut back by 3 bases and J by 8 bases. The chain's CDR3 is CASSHEHRGRGEKLFF. The CDR3 coding sequence is TGTGCCAGCAGCCACGAGCACAGGGGGCGAGGGGAAAAACTGTTTTTT.

This rearrangement joins TRBV19 to TRBJ1-5; D is ambiguous. V lost 6 bases and J lost 7, with 10 bases in between. Germline V gene lookup returns CDR1 LNHDA and CDR2 SQIVND (reference sequence). The CDR3 consists of 12 residues. CDR3 sequence: CASSNSPQPQHF. For the CDR3, the DNA is TGTGCCAGTAGCAACAGTCCGCAGCCCCAGCATTTT.

The V and J genes are TRBV6-1 and TRBJ1-3; D is possibly TRBD1 (6 bases). The CDR3 runs to 15 residues. V was shortened by 3 bases and J by 0 bases, with 9 bases between the two germline ends. CDR1 is MNHNS, CDR2 SASEGT, per germline. Here the CDR3 DNA reads TGTGCCAGCAGTGATGGGGGGCACTCTGGAAACACCATATATTTT. Residues: CASSDGGHSGNTIYF.

V is TRBV12-5 and J is TRBJ2-5; tentative D call: TRBD2 (5 bases). The CDR3 has 14 amino acids. Germline V gives CDR1 LGHNT, CDR2 FRNRAP. V gave up 4 bases and J gave up 5 bases, with 14 bases separating them. The CDR3 protein is CASGSRGYEETQYF. The CDR3 nucleotides are TGTGCTAGTGGTTCTCGGGGTTACGAGGAGACCCAGTACTTC.

V is TRBV29-1 and J is TRBJ2-5, with D perhaps being TRBD1 or TRBD2 (7 bases each). Germline CDR1 and CDR2: SQVTM and ANQGSEA. This CDR3 is 12 amino acids long. Deletions cut 4 bases from V and 10 bases from J, with 16 bases between. This CDR3 is CSVGLGGGGQYF. The CDR3 region has the DNA TGCAGCGTTGGGTTAGGGGGCGGGGGCCAGTACTTC.

V usage is TRBV4-1 and J usage is TRBJ1-5; D is ambiguous. CDR3 size: 17 residues. Germline V lookup: CDR1 MGHRA, CDR2 YSYEKL. Trimming took off 1 base at V and 5 bases at J, with 18 bases between the two ends. This chain's CDR3 is CASSQGEGRGHHQPQHF. CDR3 coding DNA: TGCGCCAGCAGCCAAGGGGAAGGCCGGGGTCATCATCAGCCCCAGCATTTT.

The chain employs TRBV6-5 and TRBJ2-3, with D perhaps TRBD1 or TRBD2 (5 bases each). The V and J ends lost 6 bases and 2 bases respectively, with 15 bases between them. CDR3 length equals 15 residues. CDR1 is MNHEY, CDR2 SVGAGI, per germline. Written as DNA, the CDR3 is TGTGCCAGCAGAAAGGGACCGTTCGTCACAGATACGCAGTATTTT. Translated: CASRKGPFVTDTQYF.

The chain employs TRBV4-3 and TRBJ1-5, with D unclear. The germline CDR1 and CDR2 sequences are LGHNA and YSLEER. Trimming removed 1 base from V and 1 base from J, with 11 bases in between. This CDR3 spans 16 amino acids. The CDR3 spells CASSQGWQISNQPQHF. The CDR3 region has the DNA TGCGCCAGCAGCCAAGGATGGCAGATAAGCAATCAGCCCCAGCATTTT.

This chain connects TRBV7-2 to TRBJ2-4; the D gene is possibly TRBD1 (6 bases). The CDR3 runs to 17 residues. Germline CDR1 is SGHTA and CDR2 is FQGNSA. V lost 1 base and J 0 bases, leaving 13 bases between the germline ends. DNA of the CDR3: TGTGCCAGCAGCTTAGTTCCGGAGACAGGAGCCAAAAACATTCAGTACTTC. Protein sequence: CASSLVPETGAKNIQYF. Complete variable domain (other parts from reference TRBV7-2 and TRBJ2-4): GAGVSQSPSNKVTEKGKDVELRCDPISGHTALYWYRQSLGQGLEFLIYFQGNSAPDKSGLPSDRFSAERTGGSVSTLTIQRTQQEDSAVYLCASSLVPETGAKNIQYFGAGTRLSVL.

J is TRBJ1-5 and V is TRBV6-6; maybe TRBD1 (6 bases). Germline CDR1 reads MNHNY; CDR2 reads SVGAGI (reference sequence). V was trimmed by 5 bases and J by 7 bases, leaving 18 bases between them. The CDR3 covers 15 residues. DNA for the CDR3: TGTGCCAGCAGTCCCGCAAGGGGGGGCAGCCAGCCCCAGCATTTT. This translates into CASSPARGGSQPQHF.

The CDR3 region is CASSLLGQSGTETTNEKLFF. DNA for the CDR3: TGTGCCAGCTCACTGCTGGGACAGTCCGGGACAGAAACAACTAATGAAAAACTGTTTTTT. The chain combines TRBV18 with TRBJ1-4; 7 bases line up with TRBD1. The germline V gene encodes CDR1 KGHSH and CDR2 LQKENI. The CDR3 consists of 20 residues. The V segment lost 4 bases and the J segment 0 bases; nucleotides outside the gene matches: 17.

The rearrangement joins TRBV7-2 to TRBJ1-2, with 7 bases lining up with TRBD1. Germline loops: CDR1 SGHTA, CDR2 FQGNSA. The length of the CDR3 is 13 residues. The V and J ends lost 10 bases and 6 bases, in that order; junction bases with no gene match: 11. The CDR3 loop reads CAIQPGQGDGYTF. CDR3 sequence (DNA): TGTGCCATCCAACCTGGGCAGGGGGATGGCTACACCTTC. The variable domain in full, completed from reference TRBV7-2 and TRBJ1-2, reads GAGVSQSPSNKVTEKGKDVELRCDPISGHTALYWYRQSLGQGLEFLIYFQGNSAPDKSGLPSDRFSAERTGGSVSTLTIQRTQQEDSAVYLCAIQPGQGDGYTFGSGTRLTVV.

The chain is built from TRBV5-4 and TRBJ1-1; unclear D gene. This CDR3 contains 12 residues. V lost 2 bases and J 1 base, leaving 3 bases between the germline ends. Per germline, CDR1 SGHNT and CDR2 YYREEE (reference sequence). CDR3 residues: CASSFGNTEAFF. CDR3 nucleotide sequence: TGTGCCAGCAGCTTCGGGAACACTGAAGCTTTCTTT.

This rearrangement joins TRBV11-1 to TRBJ2-3; unclear D gene. The CDR3 has 11 amino acids. Germline lookup yields CDR1 SGHAT and CDR2 FQDESV (reference sequence). With 3 bases removed from V and 6 bases from J, the gap between germline ends came to 4 bases. CDR3 protein: CASSFGDTQYF. The CDR3 DNA reads TGTGCCAGCAGCTTCGGGGATACGCAGTATTTT.

V usage is TRBV29-1 and J usage is TRBJ2-2; D gene ambiguous. Germline V lookup: CDR1 SQVTM, CDR2 ANQGSEA. Trimming left V 6 bases short and J 6 bases short, with 20 bases between. This CDR3 has 15 residues. In DNA form, the CDR3 reads TGCAGCGTCGCTAACCAGGTGGGGATCTCCGGGGAGCTGTTTTTT. This encodes CSVANQVGISGELFF.

The CDR3 region has the DNA TGTGCCATCACACCGGGACAGGGTTGGGAGCAGTACTTC. It codes for CAITPGQGWEQYF. The rearrangement joins TRBV10-3 to TRBJ2-7, with 9 bases identical to TRBD1. CDR1 and CDR2 from the germline V gene are ENHRY and SYGVKD. V lost 7 bases, J lost 7 bases, and 8 bases stayed unmatched. The CDR3 runs 13 residues.

The V gene is TRBV28, the J gene TRBJ2-7; 8 bases map to TRBD1. Germline assignment: CDR1 MDHEN and CDR2 SYDVKM. This CDR3 has 14 residues. Trimming took 2 bases from V and 6 from J; bases not matched to a gene: 6. The CDR3 nucleotides are TGTGCCAGCAGTTTAGGGCAGGGGGCCGTCGAGCAGTACTTC. It is translated as CASSLGQGAVEQYF.

This clone was picked up one time. The chain is built from TRBV5-4 and TRBJ2-2, with unresolved D. The CDR3 spans 15 residues. V was trimmed by 3 bases and J by 5 bases, leaving 14 bases between them. Germline V gene data show CDR1 as SGHNT and CDR2 as YYREEE (reference sequence). CDR3 sequence: CASSSQLTPTGELFF. In DNA, the CDR3 is TGTGCCAGCAGCTCCCAACTCACCCCTACCGGGGAGCTGTTTTTT.

The genes are TRBV29-1 and TRBJ2-1; perhaps TRBD1 as D (6 bases). The ends were cut back, 1 base at V and 5 bases at J, with 18 bases in the middle. The CDR3 runs 16 residues. From germline, CDR1 is SQVTM and CDR2 ANQGSEA. In DNA form, the CDR3 reads TGCAGCGTTGAAGTCTTAGGGGGAAATTGGGACAATGAGCAGTTCTTC. As protein: CSVEVLGGNWDNEQFF.

The chain uses TRBV7-2 and TRBJ2-3, with D tentatively TRBD1 (5 bases). The ends were cut back, 3 bases at V and 4 bases at J, with 11 bases in the middle. Germline lookup yields CDR1 SGHTA and CDR2 FQGNSA. The CDR3 is 14 amino acids. CDR3 sequence (DNA): TGTGCCAGCAGCTTGGGGTGGGGCCCAGATACGCAGTATTTT. Translation: CASSLGWGPDTQYF.

V gene TRBV28 combines with J gene TRBJ1-5; D gene ambiguous. The germline V gene encodes CDR1 MDHEN and CDR2 SYDVKM. V was pared by 6 bases and J by 0 bases, with 9 bases between. The CDR3 consists of 14 residues. The CDR3 reads CASSAWSSNQPQHF. For the CDR3, the DNA is TGTGCCAGCAGCGCCTGGAGTAGCAATCAGCCCCAGCATTTT. The complete variable domain, with remaining parts taken from reference TRBV28 and TRBJ1-5, reads DVKVTQSSRYLVKRTGEKVFLECVQDMDHENMFWYRQDPGLGLRLIYFSYDVKMKEKGDIPEGYSVSREKKERFSLILESASTNQTSMYLCASSAWSSNQPQHFGDGTRLSIL.

The chain recombines TRBV6-1 with TRBJ1-2; D is possibly TRBD1 (6 bases). This CDR3 is built from 12 residues. CDR1 is MNHNS and CDR2 is SASEGT in the germline V gene. V was pared by 6 bases and J by 7 bases, with 12 bases between. The chain's CDR3 is CASRTGSSGYTF. DNA for the CDR3: TGTGCCAGCAGGACAGGATCCTCTGGCTACACCTTC.

This chain joins TRBV28 and TRBJ2-1; the match to TRBD2 covers 15 bases. This CDR3 spans 20 amino acids. Trimming at V came to 7 bases and at J to 7 bases, leaving 20 bases not matched to a gene. Per germline, CDR1 MDHEN and CDR2 SYDVKM. The CDR3, as DNA: TGTGCCAGCAAAGGAGAAGGACTAGCGGGAGGGCCAAGGAGGACAAATGAGCAGTTCTTC. Translation gives CASKGEGLAGGPRRTNEQFF.

The chain carries TRBV29-1 and TRBJ2-7; D may be TRBD2 (6 bases). The CDR3 spans 12 residues. V was shortened by 8 bases and J by 6 bases, with 17 bases between the two germline ends. The germline gives CDR1 SQVTM, CDR2 ANQGSEA. CDR3 protein: CSPTEGVCEQYF. CDR3 bases: TGCAGCCCCACGGAGGGAGTATGCGAGCAGTACTTC.

The rearrangement links TRBV7-9 to TRBJ2-5, with a tentative D call TRBD1 (7 bases). The CDR3 consists of 14 residues. Between the trimmed V and J ends, which lost 2 bases and 2 bases, there was a span of 9 bases. Germline CDR1 and CDR2: SEHNR and FQNEAQ (reference sequence). The chain's CDR3 is CASSLQGGQETQYF. CDR3 bases: TGTGCCAGCAGCTTACAGGGGGGACAAGAGACCCAGTACTTC.

The V call is TRBV25-1, the J call TRBJ1-1, with D uncertain. CDR3 length equals 16 residues. Per germline, CDR1 MGHDK and CDR2 SYGVNS. The V gene lost 3 bases and the J gene lost 5 bases, with 19 bases spanning the gap. The CDR3 bases are TGTGCCAGCAGTGAGCTTCAAACCACGGTGGTTACTGAAGCTTTCTTT. Residues: CASSELQTTVVTEAFF. The full variable domain, rest sourced from reference TRBV25-1 and TRBJ1-1, is EADIYQTPRYLVIGTGKKITLECSQTMGHDKMYWYQQDPGMELHLIHYSYGVNSTEKGDLSSESTVSRIRTEHFPLTLESARPSHTSQYLCASSELQTTVVTEAFFGQGTRLTVV.

V is TRBV19 and J is TRBJ1-3, with D possibly being TRBD1 (5 bases). The CDR3 consists of 16 residues. V lost 8 bases and J 0 bases, leaving 17 bases between the germline ends. CDR1 and CDR2 (germline): LNHDA, SQIVND (reference sequence). CDR3 loop: CASSGPQGISGNTIYF. The CDR3 bases are TGTGCCAGTTCGGGTCCCCAGGGCATCTCTGGAAACACCATATATTTT.

The chain links TRBV11-2 to TRBJ1-2; D gene ambiguous. There are 13 residues in the CDR3. The germline CDR1 and CDR2 sequences are SGHAT and FQNNGV. Trimming took off 6 bases at V and 4 bases at J, with 12 bases between the two ends. CDR3 in DNA: TGTGCCAGCAGTCATGAGGGAATCTATGGCTACACCTTC. It is translated as CASSHEGIYGYTF.

The V call is TRBV5-5, the J call TRBJ2-1; tentative D call: TRBD2 (5 bases). CDR3 length equals 16 residues. Trimming stripped 0 bases from V and 4 bases from J, with 14 bases between. CDR1 is SGHKS, CDR2 YYEKEE, per germline (reference sequence). The CDR3 DNA is TGTGCCAGCAGCTTGGGGCAAGCGACGGGGTACAATGAGCAGTTCTTC. Amino acid sequence: CASSLGQATGYNEQFF.

The chain links TRBV7-8 to TRBJ2-7; 9 positions agree with TRBD2. Germline V gives CDR1 SGHVS, CDR2 FQNEAQ. The ends lost 4 bases at V and 5 bases at J; junction bases unmatched: 15. This CDR3 is 17 amino acids long. CDR3 in DNA: TGTGCCAGCAGCTCCTGGGGGGGTAGCGGGAGTACCGACGAGCAGTACTTC. Residues: CASSSWGGSGSTDEQYF.

J is TRBJ1-1 and V is TRBV5-6; 9 positions agree with TRBD1. This CDR3 is 14 amino acids long. Trimming removed 6 bases from V and 4 bases from J; junction bases left unmatched: 7. Germline CDR1 and CDR2: SGHDT and YYEEEE. CDR3 protein: CASTRTGVSTEAFF. CDR3 nucleotide sequence: TGTGCCAGCACCCGGACAGGGGTGTCCACTGAAGCTTTCTTT. Variable domain in full (rest from reference TRBV5-6 and TRBJ1-1): DAGVTQSPTHLIKTRGQQVTLRCSPKSGHDTVSWYQQALGQGPQFIFQYYEEEERQRGNFPDRFSGHQFPNYSSELNVNALLLGDSALYLCASTRTGVSTEAFFGQGTRLTVV.